These 2 T cell receptor beta chains were all obtained from the same sample, sequenced in a study of blood T cell repertoires in COVID-19. Measured with immunoSEQ multiplex PCR; TCRdb has only the in-frame clones, and not every one. The sample records fewer than 50,000 clones, approximately 82% being singletons. Sequenced input: peripheral blood. The origin of the receptors is a human donor in a cohort sampled during active COVID-19.

The V call is TRBV4-1, the J call TRBJ1-1; D is undetermined. CDR1 is MGHRA and CDR2 is YSYEKL in the germline V gene. The V and J ends lost 1 base and 7 bases respectively, with 13 bases between them. The CDR3 has 14 residues. CDR3 DNA sequence: TGCGCCAGCAGCCAAGGCGGATCAGAAGGTGAAGCTTTCTTT. Protein product: CASSQGGSEGEAFF.

The chain joins TRBV9 to TRBJ1-3; tentatively, D is TRBD1 (6 bases). Germline values: CDR1 SGDLS, CDR2 YYNGEE. The CDR3 runs to 20 residues. Between the trimmed V and J ends, which lost 4 bases and 3 bases, there was a span of 29 bases. Here the CDR3 DNA reads TGTGCCAGCAGCCCGAGCGGGGGCAGACTAAACCCCTACGATGGAAACACCATATATTTT. Residues: CASSPSGGRLNPYDGNTIYF.